These 7 T cell receptor beta chains share one sample of origin, sequenced in a study of Tregs in tolerant kidney transplant recipients. Assay: immunoSEQ multiplex PCR; the TCRdb copy retains only in-frame clones and omits some. The repertoire table contains 50,000 or so clones. The sample in question was CD4+ T cells from blood, obtained before the transplant. Receptors originate from a human donor who received a combined kidney and bone marrow transplant.

To note about this clone: The DNA ends 3 residues before the CDR3 does, and the rest of the CDR3 is filled in from the germline J gene. The chain recombines TRBV7-9 with TRBJ1-1; 7 positions agree with TRBD1. The germline CDR1 and CDR2 sequences are SEHNR and FQNEAQ (reference sequence). The CDR3 runs 14 residues. V lost 3 bases to trimming and J lost 1 base; unmatched junction nucleotides: 2. CDR3 loop: CASSFKGANTEAFF. The DNA read from the CDR3 is TGTGCCAGCAGCTTTAAGGGGGCGAACACTGAA.

As regards this clone: The CDR3 is cut off 3 residues early in the read; its end comes from the germline J gene. J is TRBJ1-2 and V is TRBV7-9, with a weak D call TRBD1 (5 bases). Trimming pared 3 bases from V and 6 bases from J, leaving 17 bases between. Germline CDR1 reads SEHNR; CDR2 reads FQNEAQ (reference sequence). This CDR3 contains 15 residues. The CDR3 loop is CASSLRVSGKNGYTF. The covered CDR3 bases are TGTGCCAGCAGCTTGAGGGTATCAGGGAAAAATGGC.

Concerning this clone itself: The read is 3 residues too short to cover the CDR3 end, so that end is filled in from the germline J gene. The chain recombines TRBV7-9 with TRBJ1-2; D unresolved. This CDR3 is built from 12 residues. Germline CDR1 SEHNR, CDR2 FQNEAQ (reference sequence). V was clipped by 5 bases and J by 4 bases, with 8 bases between them. The CDR3 reads CASSPGFYGYTF. The part of the CDR3 DNA that was read is TGTGCCAGCAGCCCCGGGTTCTATGGC.

Comment on this clone: The CDR3 end lies 3 residues beyond the end of the read and is filled in from the germline J gene. The V and J genes are TRBV19 and TRBJ2-1, with D maybe TRBD1 (6 bases). This CDR3 spans 13 amino acids. V lost 2 bases and J 7 bases, leaving 9 bases between the germline ends. CDR1 and CDR2 (germline): LNHDA, SQIVND (reference sequence). CDR3 bases read: TGTGCCAGTAGTATACAGGGGCGGAATGAG. As protein: CASSIQGRNE. The CDR3 in full is CASSIQGRNEQFF.

A word on this clone: The CDR3 end falls 3 residues outside the read, so it is completed with the germline J gene. This sequence joins TRBV2 and TRBJ2-3; tentatively, D is TRBD2 (6 bases). The CDR3 covers 15 residues. Germline loops: CDR1 SNHLY, CDR2 FYNNEI. Trimming left V 6 bases short and J 5 bases short, with 18 bases between. The sequenced CDR3 bases are TGTGCCAGCAGACCGACTAGGTTGGAGGGAGATACG. Amino acid sequence: CASRPTRLEGDT. The whole CDR3 sequence is CASRPTRLEGDTQYF.

The DNA read from the CDR3 is TGTGCCAGCTCCCCCTCCCTACAAGAGACC. Encoded protein: CASSPSLQET. The CDR3, in full, reads CASSPSLQETQYF. The chain links TRBV18 to TRBJ2-5; no clear D. The observed sequence ends 3 residues before the CDR3 terminus, with the missing tail filled in from the germline J gene. The CDR3 is made up of 13 amino acids. The germline V gene encodes CDR1 KGHSH and CDR2 LQKENI. Trimming took 6 bases from V and 2 from J, leaving 10 bases between them.

As for this clone: The observed sequence ends 3 residues before the CDR3 terminus, with the missing tail filled in from the germline J gene. J is TRBJ2-5 and V is TRBV6-1; 10 bases match TRBD2. After removal of 4 bases from V and 4 bases from J, the junction contained 3 bases not matched to a gene. In germline, CDR1 is MNHNS, CDR2 SASEGT. This CDR3 spans 14 amino acids. The DNA read from the CDR3 is TGTGCCAGCAGTGCGGCTAGCGGGGGAGAGACC. Protein sequence: CASSAASGGET. The whole CDR3 sequence is CASSAASGGETQYF.